This T cell receptor (beta chain) was obtained from a study of cytomegalovirus exposure and HLA in healthy donors. About the study: The approximately 680 first-cohort repertoires and the 130 or so validation repertoires shared the same platform, a later analysis reported.

Profiling relied on immunoSEQ multiplex PCR, and the TCRdb table lists in-frame clones only, not all of them. The sample includes a few hundred thousand clones, under 95% of them seen just once. The study, taken as a whole, reports: The majority of TCR sequences were rare, yet some public TCRs appeared in many donors.

With respect to this clone: Its antigen is not identified.

Trimming cost V 2 bases and J 7 bases; bases outside gene matches: 17. Germline CDR1 reads SGDLS; CDR2 reads YYNGEE. The CDR3 loop spans 18 amino acids. The origin of this receptor is a woman aged 18 to 35 in good health and CMV-seronegative. Sequenced input: PBMCs. The gene calls are TRBV9 and TRBJ2-1; the match to TRBD2 covers 8 bases. DNA of the CDR3: TGTGCCAGCAGCGTGGACCCCCCTCAAGCGGGAGTTCGGAATGAGCAGTTCTTC. This codes for CASSVDPPQAGVRNEQFF. Full variable domain (outside the CDR3, taken from reference TRBV9 and TRBJ2-1): DSGVTQTPKHLITATGQRVTLRCSPRSGDLSVYWYQQSLDQGLQFLIQYYNGEERAKGNILERFSAQQFPDLHSELNLSSLELGDSALYFCASSVDPPQAGVRNEQFFGPGTRLTVL.